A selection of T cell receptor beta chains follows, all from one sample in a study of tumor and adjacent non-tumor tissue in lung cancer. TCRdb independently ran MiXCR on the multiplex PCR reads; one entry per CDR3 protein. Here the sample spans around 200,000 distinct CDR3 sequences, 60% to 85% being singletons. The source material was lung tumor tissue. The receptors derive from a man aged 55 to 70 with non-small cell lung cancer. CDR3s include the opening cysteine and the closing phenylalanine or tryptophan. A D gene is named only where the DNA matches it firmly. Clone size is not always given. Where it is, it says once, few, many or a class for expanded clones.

CDR3aa: CASSSRAGEKLFF
CDR3nt: TGTGCCAGCAGTTCCAGGGCAGGGGAAAAACTGTTTTTT
d_gene: .
abundance: .
j_gene: TRBJ1-4
v_gene: TRBV28

CDR3aa: CASSDQYSSGNTIYF
CDR3nt: TGTGCCAGCAGCGACCAGTACAGCTCTGGAAACACCATATATTTT
d_gene: .
abundance: .
j_gene: TRBJ1-3
v_gene: TRBV2

CDR3aa: CASSQKGGLAVWETQYF
CDR3nt: TGCGCCAGCAGCCAAAAAGGGGGGCTAGCGGTCTGGGAGACCCAGTACTTC
d_gene: .
abundance: once
j_gene: TRBJ2-5
v_gene: TRBV4-1

CDR3aa: CASSFMGNEKFF
CDR3nt: TGTGCCAGCAGTTTTATGGGGAATGAGAAGTTCTTC
d_gene: .
abundance: .
j_gene: TRBJ2-1
v_gene: TRBV6-2/TRBV6-3

CDR3aa: CASSPRQGRQSQHF
CDR3nt: TGTGCCAGCAGTCCCCGACAGGGGCGCCAGTCCCAGCATTTT
d_gene: TRBD1
abundance: once
j_gene: TRBJ1-5
v_gene: TRBV12-3/TRBV12-4

CDR3aa: CASSLQGPPYEQYF
CDR3nt: TGTGCCAGCAGTTTACAGGGCCCCCCCTACGAGCAGTACTTC
d_gene: .
abundance: .
j_gene: TRBJ2-7
v_gene: TRBV6-5

CDR3aa: CSATLTETHYF
CDR3nt: TGCAGTGCTACCTTAACGGAGACCCATTACTTC
d_gene: .
abundance: .
j_gene: TRBJ2-5
v_gene: TRBV20-1

CDR3aa: CASSGADKGSTEAFF
CDR3nt: TGTGCCAGCAGCGGGGCGGACAAGGGGAGCACTGAAGCTTTCTTT
d_gene: .
abundance: .
j_gene: TRBJ1-1
v_gene: TRBV5-6

CDR3aa: CSARGMDRGYGYTF
CDR3nt: TGCAGTGCTAGAGGCATGGACAGAGGGTATGGCTACACATTC
d_gene: .
abundance: once
j_gene: TRBJ1-2
v_gene: TRBV20-1

CDR3aa: CANSLANTDTQYF
CDR3nt: TGTGCCAACAGTTTAGCCAACACAGATACGCAGTATTTT
d_gene: .
abundance: .
j_gene: TRBJ2-3
v_gene: TRBV12-3/TRBV12-4

CDR3aa: CASSSPPFGKLFF
CDR3nt: TGTGCCAGCAGTTCACCTCCTTTCGGAAAACTGTTTTTT
d_gene: .
abundance: .
j_gene: TRBJ1-4
v_gene: TRBV28

CDR3aa: CASSLGQGSTEALF
CDR3nt: TGTGCCAGCAGTTTAGGACAGGGAAGTACTGAAGCTCTCTTT
d_gene: TRBD1
abundance: .
j_gene: TRBJ1-1
v_gene: TRBV12-3/TRBV12-4

CDR3aa: CASNLFGAGPSEQYF
CDR3nt: TGTGCCAGCAACTTATTCGGAGCGGGACCCTCCGAGCAGTACTTC
d_gene: TRBD2
abundance: .
j_gene: TRBJ2-7
v_gene: TRBV7-9

CDR3aa: CASSLDPGERRGETYYF
CDR3nt: TGTGCCAGCAGCTTAGATCCTGGCGAGAGGAGGGGAGAGACCTACTACTTC
d_gene: .
abundance: .
j_gene: TRBJ2-5
v_gene: TRBV11-3

CDR3aa: CASSKTVPPTTYEQYF
CDR3nt: TGTGCCAGCAGCAAGACAGTTCCCCCTACTACCTACGAGCAGTACTTC
d_gene: .
abundance: .
j_gene: TRBJ2-7
v_gene: TRBV21-1

CDR3aa: CASSQDDRGGYNERYF
CDR3nt: TGCGCCAGCAGCCAAGATGACCGAGGGGGGTACAATGAGCGGTACTTC
d_gene: .
abundance: .
j_gene: TRBJ2-1
v_gene: TRBV4-1

CDR3aa: CASSRGVYNEQFF
CDR3nt: TGTGCCAGCAGTCGCGGGGTTTACAATGAGCAGTTCTTC
d_gene: .
abundance: few
j_gene: TRBJ2-1
v_gene: TRBV28

CDR3aa: CASSGPDYTF
CDR3nt: TGTGCCAGCAGCGGACCAGACTACACCTTC
d_gene: .
abundance: few
j_gene: TRBJ1-2
v_gene: TRBV4-2

CDR3aa: CASSLYAQGADNSPLHF
CDR3nt: TGTGCCAGCAGTTTATACGCACAGGGGGCGGATAATTCACCCCTCCACTTT
d_gene: TRBD1
abundance: .
j_gene: TRBJ1-6
v_gene: TRBV28

CDR3aa: CASSYHREGTEAFF
CDR3nt: TGTGCCAGCAGTTACCACAGGGAAGGCACTGAAGCTTTCTTT
d_gene: .
abundance: many
j_gene: TRBJ1-1
v_gene: TRBV6-6

CDR3aa: CASIPPTGHNYGYTF
CDR3nt: TGTGCCAGCATCCCACCGACAGGCCATAATTATGGCTACACCTTC
d_gene: .
abundance: .
j_gene: TRBJ1-2
v_gene: TRBV6-1

CDR3aa: CASRDVTYNSPLHF
CDR3nt: TGTGCCAGCAGAGACGTGACCTATAATTCACCCCTCCACTTT
d_gene: .
abundance: many
j_gene: TRBJ1-6
v_gene: TRBV6-2/TRBV6-3

CDR3aa: CSASGRGREAFF
CDR3nt: TGCAGTGCTAGCGGAAGGGGGCGTGAGGCTTTCTTT
d_gene: TRBD1
abundance: few
j_gene: TRBJ1-1
v_gene: TRBV20-1

CDR3aa: CASSLEGGHINQPQHF
CDR3nt: TGTGCCAGCAGCTTAGAAGGTGGACACATCAATCAGCCCCAGCATTTT
d_gene: .
abundance: many
j_gene: TRBJ1-5
v_gene: TRBV11-1

CDR3aa: CSARSPLLAGVWYEQYF
CDR3nt: TGCAGTGCTAGGTCCCCCCTACTAGCGGGAGTATGGTACGAGCAGTACTTC
d_gene: TRBD2
abundance: .
j_gene: TRBJ2-7
v_gene: TRBV20-1

CDR3aa: CAWRGTLGGYEQYF
CDR3nt: TGTGCCTGGAGAGGGACATTGGGGGGCTACGAGCAGTACTTC
d_gene: .
abundance: .
j_gene: TRBJ2-7
v_gene: TRBV30

CDR3aa: CSARGDSDYEQYF
CDR3nt: TGCAGTGCTAGGGGGGACAGTGATTACGAGCAGTATTTC
d_gene: TRBD1
abundance: few
j_gene: TRBJ2-7
v_gene: TRBV20-1

CDR3aa: CPSGFGLAAFF
CDR3nt: TGCCCTAGTGGTTTTGGTCTCGCAGCTTTCTTT
d_gene: .
abundance: .
j_gene: TRBJ1-1
v_gene: TRBV12-5

CDR3aa: CSGEGNERLFF
CDR3nt: TGCAGTGGGGAGGGTAATGAAAGACTGTTTTTT
d_gene: .
abundance: .
j_gene: TRBJ1-4
v_gene: TRBV20-1

CDR3aa: CSAYGQEVFYTF
CDR3nt: TGCAGTGCGTACGGACAGGAAGTTTTCTACACCTTC
d_gene: TRBD1
abundance: .
j_gene: TRBJ1-2
v_gene: TRBV20-1

CDR3aa: CAISQGTSGRAYNEQFF
CDR3nt: TGTGCCATCAGCCAAGGGACTAGTGGGAGAGCGTACAATGAGCAGTTCTTC
d_gene: TRBD2
abundance: .
j_gene: TRBJ2-1
v_gene: TRBV4-2

CDR3aa: CASNYLGQSIDTEYF
CDR3nt: TGTGCCAGCAATTACCTGGGACAGAGCATAGATACGGAGTATTTT
d_gene: TRBD1
abundance: .
j_gene: TRBJ2-3
v_gene: TRBV6-6

CDR3aa: CASSPEGTMNTEAFF
CDR3nt: TGTGCCAGTAGCCCGGAGGGGACGATGAACACTGAAGCTTTTTTT
d_gene: .
abundance: .
j_gene: TRBJ1-1
v_gene: TRBV19

CDR3aa: CSARPSLTTNRVGDTQYF
CDR3nt: TGCAGTGCTAGACCCAGCCTTACTACAAATAGGGTAGGAGATACGCAGTATTTT
d_gene: .
abundance: .
j_gene: TRBJ2-3
v_gene: TRBV20-1

CDR3aa: CSARERKTSGPGDTQYF
CDR3nt: TGCAGTGCTAGAGAGCGGAAGACTAGCGGGCCTGGAGATACGCAGTATTTT
d_gene: TRBD2
abundance: .
j_gene: TRBJ2-3
v_gene: TRBV20-1

CDR3aa: CAAPGLTAKPRYEQYF
CDR3nt: TGTGCCGCCCCGGGCCTCACAGCCAAACCAAGGTACGAGCAGTACTTC
d_gene: .
abundance: .
j_gene: TRBJ2-7
v_gene: TRBV21-1

CDR3aa: CASSESRVARKTSF
CDR3nt: TGCGCCAGCAGTGAGTCGCGGGTGGCAAGGAAAACTTCCTTT
d_gene: .
abundance: .
j_gene: TRBJ1-1
v_gene: TRBV10-1

CDR3aa: CASSYSTGGNEQFF
CDR3nt: TGTGCCAGCAGTTACTCGACAGGGGGTAATGAGCAGTTCTTC
d_gene: TRBD1
abundance: few
j_gene: TRBJ2-1
v_gene: TRBV6-2/TRBV6-3

CDR3aa: CAWSQETRYF
CDR3nt: TGTGCCTGGTCCCAAGAGACCCGGTACTTC
d_gene: .
abundance: .
j_gene: TRBJ2-5
v_gene: TRBV30

CDR3aa: CSAALAGGLTDTQYF
CDR3nt: TGCAGTGCTGCTCTAGCGGGGGGGCTAACAGATACGCAGTATTTT
d_gene: TRBD2
abundance: .
j_gene: TRBJ2-3
v_gene: TRBV20-1

CDR3aa: CASSLWSSVANTGELFF
CDR3nt: TGTGCCAGCAGTTTATGGTCGTCTGTCGCGAACACCGGGGAGCTGTTTTTT
d_gene: .
abundance: few
j_gene: TRBJ2-2
v_gene: TRBV12-3/TRBV12-4

CDR3aa: CRAAWGDATEAFF
CDR3nt: TGCAGAGCCGCATGGGGAGATGCCACTGAAGCTTTCTTT
d_gene: .
abundance: once
j_gene: TRBJ1-1
v_gene: TRBV29-1

CDR3aa: CASRRSGTSAGEQYF
CDR3nt: TGTGCCAGCAGGAGATCCGGGACCTCGGCGGGCGAGCAGTACTTC
d_gene: .
abundance: .
j_gene: TRBJ2-7
v_gene: TRBV6-5

CDR3aa: CASSFDEQYF
CDR3nt: TGTGCCAGCAGTTTCGACGAGCAGTACTTC
d_gene: .
abundance: many
j_gene: TRBJ2-7
v_gene: TRBV12-3/TRBV12-4

CDR3aa: CVSSLPLDTQYF
CDR3nt: TGTGTCAGCAGCTTGCCTCTAGATACGCAGTATTTT
d_gene: .
abundance: .
j_gene: TRBJ2-3
v_gene: TRBV5-4

CDR3aa: CSARDGLASSHEHYF
CDR3nt: TGCAGTGCTAGGGATGGTCTAGCGTCCTCCCACGAGCATTACTTC
d_gene: .
abundance: .
j_gene: TRBJ2-7
v_gene: TRBV20-1

CDR3aa: CCATDRSGYSNQPQHF
CDR3nt: TGCTGTGCTACAGATCGTTCTGGTTATAGCAATCAGCCCCAGCATTTT
d_gene: .
abundance: .
j_gene: TRBJ1-5
v_gene: TRBV20-1

CDR3aa: CISSAGQPPSYEQYF
CDR3nt: TGTATCAGCAGCGCTGGACAGCCACCCTCCTACGAGCAGTACTTC
d_gene: .
abundance: .
j_gene: TRBJ2-7
v_gene: TRBV11-1

CDR3aa: CAISPISGANVMSF
CDR3nt: TGTGCCATCAGTCCTATTTCTGGGGCCAACGTCATGTCTTTC
d_gene: .
abundance: .
j_gene: TRBJ2-6
v_gene: TRBV11-2

CDR3aa: CASSPAWPAPDTQYF
CDR3nt: TGCGCCAGTAGCCCCGCTTGGCCTGCTCCAGATACGCAGTATTTT
d_gene: .
abundance: .
j_gene: TRBJ2-3
v_gene: TRBV4-3

CDR3aa: CASSLGRDGGEQYF
CDR3nt: TGCGCCAGCAGCTTGGGGAGGGACGGAGGGGAGCAGTACTTC
d_gene: .
abundance: .
j_gene: TRBJ2-7
v_gene: TRBV5-1

CDR3aa: CASSLRGQADTGELFF
CDR3nt: TGCGCCAGCAGCTTGCGGGGACAGGCGGACACCGGGGAGCTGTTTTTT
d_gene: TRBD1
abundance: .
j_gene: TRBJ2-2
v_gene: TRBV5-1

CDR3aa: CASSLNTAPLLTQYF
CDR3nt: TGTGCCAGCAGCTTGAATACGGCTCCCCTACTTACGCAGTATTTT
d_gene: .
abundance: .
j_gene: TRBJ2-3
v_gene: TRBV5-4

CDR3aa: CGSNYAGAGELFF
CDR3nt: TGCGGCAGCAATTACGCGGGCGCCGGGGAGCTGTTTTTT
d_gene: .
abundance: .
j_gene: TRBJ2-2
v_gene: TRBV10-2

CDR3aa: CASSYLSGASTNTLYF
CDR3nt: TGTGCCAGCAGCTACTTATCGGGGGCTAGCACAAATACGCTGTATTTT
d_gene: .
abundance: .
j_gene: TRBJ2-3
v_gene: TRBV12-3/TRBV12-4

CDR3aa: CASSPIWGANVLTF
CDR3nt: TGTGCTAGCAGTCCTATCTGGGGGGCCAATGTCCTGACTTTC
d_gene: .
abundance: .
j_gene: TRBJ2-6
v_gene: TRBV11-2

CDR3aa: CASSVAGTAADTQYF
CDR3nt: TGTGCCAGCAGCGTAGCCGGGACGGCCGCAGATACGCAGTATTTT
d_gene: .
abundance: .
j_gene: TRBJ2-3
v_gene: TRBV9

CDR3aa: CCVLPDGYEQFF
CDR3nt: TGCTGTGTCTTACCGGACGGCTACGAGCAGTTCTTC
d_gene: .
abundance: .
j_gene: TRBJ2-1
v_gene: TRBV20-1

CDR3aa: CASSYCRQETQYF
CDR3nt: TGTGCCAGCAGTTACTGTAGGCAAGAGACCCAGTACTTC
d_gene: .
abundance: once
j_gene: TRBJ2-5
v_gene: TRBV6-2/TRBV6-3